These T cell receptor beta chains were read from a single sample in a study of early T cells in non-severe SARS-CoV-2 infection. TCRdb re-called the 5' RACE reads through MiXCR, storing one row per CDR3 protein. There are under 85,000 distinct CDR3 sequences in the sample; about 12% occur only once, and approximately 5.2% lies in the top ten. The specimen was whole blood. The receptors stem from an adult who was a healthcare worker with PCR-confirmed SARS-CoV-2 infection or an uninfected control (not recorded which). CDR3s include the opening cysteine and the closing phenylalanine or tryptophan. The order of the fields is V gene, D gene, J gene, clone size, CDR3 protein, CDR3 DNA. The D gene is left open where the match is weak. Size tells how often a clone was seen (once, few, many) or the class of an expanded clone, and some rows leave it out.

>TRBV5-5|.|TRBJ2-1|.
CASSLGRSSYNEQFF
TGTGCCAGCAGCTTGGGGAGGAGCTCCTACAATGAGCAGTTCTTC
>TRBV4-2|TRBD2|TRBJ2-5|many
CASSQERGQETQYF
TGTGCCAGCAGCCAAGAGCGGGGGCAAGAGACCCAGTACTTC
>TRBV12-3/TRBV12-4|TRBD2|TRBJ2-3|few
CASSLTTSGGESDTQYF
TGTGCCAGCAGTTTAACGACTAGCGGGGGGGAGTCAGATACGCAGTATTTT
>TRBV7-2|.|TRBJ2-7|.
CASSPRLQHISYEQYF
TGTGCCAGCAGCCCGCGGTTACAGCATATCTCCTACGAGCAGTACTTC
>TRBV4-2|.|TRBJ2-6|.
CASRGTGLGKSGANVLTF
TGTGCCAGCAGGGGGACCGGGCTGGGAAAGTCTGGGGCCAACGTCCTGACTTTC
>TRBV7-2|TRBD1|TRBJ1-2|.
CASRHPGGWHGYTF
TGTGCCAGCAGACACCCAGGGGGCTGGCATGGCTACACCTTC
>TRBV7-9|.|TRBJ2-3|many
CASSPLVAASTDTQYF
TGTGCCAGCAGCCCCCTCGTTGCGGCTAGCACAGATACGCAGTATTTT
>TRBV5-1|TRBD1|TRBJ1-5|.
CASSPGQGGNNQPQHF
TGCGCCAGCAGCCCGGGACAGGGAGGGAACAATCAGCCCCAGCATTTT
>TRBV5-1|TRBD1|TRBJ2-2|once
CASSPQGAHTGELFF
TGCGCCAGCAGCCCGCAGGGGGCGCACACCGGGGAGCTGTTTTTT
>TRBV12-3/TRBV12-4|TRBD1|TRBJ2-3|.
CASSPQGNTDTQYF
TGTGCCAGCAGCCCACAGGGGAACACAGATACGCAGTATTTT
>TRBV6-6|TRBD1|TRBJ1-2|few
CASSYGGTGTNYGYTF
TGTGCCAGCAGTTACGGGGGGACAGGGACTAACTATGGCTACACCTTC
>TRBV20-1|.|TRBJ2-5|many
CSASDVNQETQYF
TGCAGTGCTAGCGACGTTAACCAAGAGACCCAGTACTTC
>TRBV7-2|.|TRBJ1-5|.
CASSLGGSRMEPQHF
TGTGCCAGCAGCTTAGGGGGTAGCAGAATGGAGCCCCAGCATTTT
>TRBV12-3/TRBV12-4|.|TRBJ1-3|few
CASSFASAGGNTIYF
TGTGCCAGCAGTTTTGCAAGTGCGGGTGGAAACACCATATATTTT
>TRBV5-6|TRBD2|TRBJ2-7|many
CASSLTSGVAGYEQYF
TGTGCCAGCAGCTTGACCAGCGGGGTAGCGGGCTACGAGCAGTACTTC
>TRBV19|TRBD1|TRBJ2-1|.
CASSTRDRYYNEQFF
TGTGCCAGTAGTACCCGGGACAGATACTACAATGAGCAGTTCTTC
>TRBV4-3|TRBD1|TRBJ2-5|few
CASSQDHRGTQYF
TGCGCCAGCAGCCAAGATCACAGGGGGACCCAGTACTTC
>TRBV2|.|TRBJ2-7|many
CASSTGPEQYF
TGTGCCAGCAGTACGGGTCCCGAGCAGTACTTC
>TRBV7-9|.|TRBJ1-1|.
CASSPQGTMNTEAFF
TGTGCCAGCAGCCCACAGGGCACGATGAACACTGAAGCTTTCTTT
>TRBV15|.|TRBJ2-1|.
CATSRDPSSNEQFF
TGTGCCACCAGCAGAGATCCCTCAAGCAATGAGCAGTTCTTC
>TRBV27|TRBD1|TRBJ1-3|many
CASRRTGSGGNTIYF
TGTGCCAGCAGGCGGACAGGGTCAGGAGGAAACACCATATATTTT
>TRBV5-1|.|TRBJ2-2|.
CASSWGSNTGELFF
TGCGCCAGTTCATGGGGGTCTAACACCGGGGAGCTGTTTTTT
>TRBV18|TRBD1|TRBJ2-5|many
CASSGTGGGETQYF
TGTGCCAGCTCAGGAACAGGGGGCGGAGAGACCCAGTACTTC
>TRBV7-2|.|TRBJ2-7|many
CASSSVGQPYEQYF
TGTGCCAGCAGCTCAGTGGGTCAGCCCTACGAGCAGTACTTC
>TRBV7-9|TRBD2|TRBJ2-7|.
CASSAASGKSSYEQYF
TGTGCCAGCAGCGCCGCTAGCGGTAAAAGCTCCTACGAGCAGTACTTC
>TRBV7-9|TRBD1|TRBJ2-5|many
CASSTGQGARETQYF
TGTGCCAGCAGCACTGGACAGGGGGCGAGGGAGACCCAGTACTTC
>TRBV27|.|TRBJ2-3|.
CASSLFSAPRTQYF
TGTGCCAGCAGTTTATTTTCCGCCCCCCGCACGCAGTATTTT
>TRBV9|.|TRBJ2-1|.
CASSALSARGNEQFF
TGTGCCAGCAGCGCATTAAGCGCGAGGGGCAATGAGCAGTTCTTC
>TRBV2|TRBD2|TRBJ2-3|.
CASSKTSVSTDTQYF
TGTGCCAGCAGTAAGACTAGCGTTAGCACAGATACGCAGTATTTT
>TRBV12-3/TRBV12-4|TRBD2|TRBJ2-3|many
CASSFSRLAGESF
TGTGCCAGCAGTTTTAGTCGTCTAGCGGGAGAGTCTTTT
>TRBV4-1|.|TRBJ2-7|.
CGLTAPAATPGLAGRQYF
.
>TRBV29-1|.|TRBJ2-3|few
CSAAIPGRADTQYF
TGCAGCGCTGCAATCCCGGGTCGGGCAGATACGCAGTATTTT
>TRBV5-5|.|TRBJ1-2|many
CASSLVPGDDGYTF
TGTGCCAGCAGCTTGGTTCCCGGGGATGATGGCTACACCTTC
>TRBV20-1|.|TRBJ1-1|many
CSVQRPVPSEAFF
TGCAGTGTCCAACGCCCGGTTCCCTCTGAAGCTTTCTTT
>TRBV24-1|TRBD2|TRBJ2-2|many
CATSDLTGGPSTGELFF
TGTGCCACCAGTGATTTGACGGGAGGGCCCAGCACCGGGGAGCTGTTTTTT
>TRBV4-2|.|TRBJ2-1|many
CASSQDGKVGNEQFF
TGTGCCAGCAGCCAAGATGGGAAGGTGGGCAATGAGCAGTTCTTC
>TRBV29-1|TRBD1|TRBJ2-3|.
CSAEGATDTQYF
TGCAGCGCCGAGGGGGCGACGGATACGCAGTATTTT
>TRBV20-1|TRBD1|TRBJ2-7|few
CSAGTDYEQYF
TGCAGTGCGGGGACAGACTACGAGCAGTACTTC
>TRBV6-1|.|TRBJ2-3|.
CASREGNLKQYF
TGTGCCAGCAGGGAGGGGAACCTAAAGCAGTATTTT
>TRBV7-2|.|TRBJ2-1|many
CASSLLPSSYNEQFF
TGTGCCAGCAGCTTATTACCTAGTAGCTACAATGAGCAGTTCTTC
>TRBV20-1|TRBD2|TRBJ2-3|many
CSAFYPGTSGDTQYF
TGCAGTGCTTTCTATCCCGGGACTAGCGGAGATACGCAGTATTTT
>TRBV7-2|TRBD2|TRBJ2-3|many
CASSLAASGRFGVSDTQYF
TGTGCCAGCAGCTTAGCGGCTAGCGGGAGATTTGGCGTCTCAGATACGCAGTATTTT
>TRBV5-1|.|TRBJ1-1|few
CASSFGPENTEAFF
TGCGCCAGCAGCTTTGGACCAGAGAACACTGAAGCTTTCTTT
>TRBV11-2|TRBD2|TRBJ2-3|many
CASSNPIAGDRGDTQYF
TGTGCCAGCAGCAACCCCATAGCGGGGGATCGGGGCGATACGCAGTATTTT
>TRBV7-6|TRBD2|TRBJ2-5|many
CASSSFSGGIQETQYF
TGTGCCAGCAGCTCCTTTAGCGGGGGGATCCAAGAGACCCAGTACTTC
>TRBV10-2|.|TRBJ2-3|.
CASTSTDTQYF
TGCGCCAGCACTTCCACAGATACGCAGTATTTT
>TRBV3-1|TRBD2|TRBJ2-3|many
CASSVTSGGISTDTQYF
TGTGCCAGCAGCGTAACTAGCGGGGGAATTAGCACAGATACGCAGTATTTT
>TRBV7-2|TRBD1|TRBJ1-4|.
CASSRQGTDEKLFF
TGTGCCAGCAGCCGACAGGGAACTGATGAAAAACTGTTTTTT
>TRBV5-1|.|TRBJ2-2|many
CASSLAAYTGELFF
TGCGCCAGCAGCTTGGCCGCATACACCGGGGAGCTGTTTTTT